These 17 T cell receptor beta chains originate from one sample sequenced in a study of T cell repertoires and Cas9 in healthy adults (dated by TCRdb to about 2018). Libraries were built with the immunoSEQ multiplex PCR assay. TCRdb stores this immuneACCESS table with in-frame sequences only. Part of the clones is absent; in the studies checked, under half of the shortfall reflects unresolved V genes, and no reason is known for the rest. This sample has 20,000 to 25,000 clones in its table, and roughly nine tenths of those were observed once. The top ten clones comprise 0.65% to 0.8% of the sample. Source material: CD4+ effector T cells (CD127+, CD25-, CD137-, CD154-) from PBMCs; culture status not recorded. The receptors originated from a human donor in good health.

J is TRBJ1-6 and V is TRBV5-1, with 9 nucleotides matching TRBD1. CDR1 and CDR2 from the germline V gene are SGHRS and YFSETQ. Trimming took 1 base from V and 6 from J; bases not matched to a gene: 5. The CDR3 extends over 16 amino acids. This chain's CDR3 is CASSLYGQGFNSPLHF. The CDR3 coding sequence is TGCGCCAGCAGCTTGTACGGACAGGGGTTTAATTCACCCCTCCACTTT.

The chain carries TRBV18 and TRBJ2-6; D is unresolved. The CDR3 is 15 amino acids. Between the trimmed V and J ends, which lost 3 bases and 1 base, there was a span of 7 bases. Germline CDR1 KGHSH, CDR2 LQKENI. Here the CDR3 DNA reads TGTGCCAGCTCACCTTACGTATCTGGGGCCAACGTCCTGACTTTC. It specifies CASSPYVSGANVLTF.

V usage is TRBV5-6 and J usage is TRBJ1-1; D not resolved. The CDR3 is 13 residues long. CDR1 and CDR2 (germline): SGHDT, YYEEEE. Trimming took 6 bases from V and 3 from J, leaving 12 bases between them. CDR3 sequence (DNA): TGTGCCAGCACTCCTCGGTGGGACACTGAAGCTTTCTTT. This codes for CASTPRWDTEAFF.

This clone was recorded a few times. The gene calls are TRBV14 and TRBJ1-1; D is ambiguous. CDR3 size: 16 residues. V dropped 0 bases and J dropped 4 bases, with 15 bases sitting between them. Germline V gene data show CDR1 as SGHDN and CDR2 as FVKESK. Written as DNA, the CDR3 is TGTGCCAGCAGCCAAGATATAGGGAGGATAGGCACTGAAGCTTTCTTT. The encoded protein is CASSQDIGRIGTEAFF.

The chain joins TRBV29-1 to TRBJ1-2; 9 bases map to TRBD1. The CDR3 runs 16 residues. The V gene's germline CDR1 is SQVTM and CDR2 ANQGSEA. V lost 4 bases to trimming and J lost 8 bases; unmatched junction nucleotides: 17. CDR3 loop: CSVALGTGPRPSGYTF. DNA of the CDR3: TGCAGCGTTGCACTGGGGACAGGGCCTAGGCCCAGCGGCTACACCTTC.

J is TRBJ1-3 and V is TRBV7-2, with 8 bases lining up with TRBD1. The CDR3 loop spans 16 amino acids. Germline CDR1 SGHTA, CDR2 FQGNSA. Trimming took 1 base from V and 3 from J; bases not matched to a gene: 5. In DNA form, the CDR3 reads TGTGCCAGCAGCTTAGGAGGAGACAGGGGTGGAAACACCATATATTTT. Protein: CASSLGGDRGGNTIYF. The whole variable domain, remainder taken from reference TRBV7-2 and TRBJ1-3, is GAGVSQSPSNKVTEKGKDVELRCDPISGHTALYWYRQSLGQGLEFLIYFQGNSAPDKSGLPSDRFSAERTGGSVSTLTIQRTQQEDSAVYLCASSLGGDRGGNTIYFGEGSWLTVV.

The chain is built from TRBV10-1 and TRBJ2-1, with no clear D. Trimming removed 3 bases at V and 5 bases at J, with 8 bases between. This CDR3 contains 13 residues. Germline values: CDR1 WNHNN, CDR2 SYGVQD (reference sequence). CDR3 in amino acids: CASSDRRNNEQFF. The DNA of the CDR3 is TGCGCCAGCAGTGATAGGAGAAACAATGAGCAGTTCTTC.

The J gene is TRBJ1-2, the V gene TRBV10-3; possible D gene TRBD1, 6 bases. The CDR3 covers 16 residues. Germline CDR1 and CDR2: ENHRY and SYGVKD. Trimming shortened V by 2 bases and J by 3 bases, and 16 bases separated the two germline ends. The CDR3 DNA is TGTGCCATCAGTGAGGGAACAGGGTTCACGGACTATGGCTACACCTTC. Protein: CAISEGTGFTDYGYTF.

This chain connects TRBV2 to TRBJ2-2, with TRBD2 identical over 8 bases. The junction had 8 bases not matched to a gene; V was cut back by 5 bases and J by 6 bases. The CDR3 sequence is 15 residues long. The V gene's germline CDR1 is SNHLY and CDR2 FYNNEI. This chain's CDR3 is CASSLRRGVAGELFF. DNA of the CDR3: TGTGCCAGCAGTCTGCGGCGGGGGGTGGCCGGGGAGCTGTTTTTT.

The chain is built from TRBV27 and TRBJ1-1; tentatively, D is TRBD1 (6 bases). Trimming shortened V by 2 bases and J by 8 bases, and 9 bases separated the two germline ends. CDR3 size: 12 residues. Per germline, CDR1 MNHEY and CDR2 SMNVEV (reference sequence). CDR3 bases: TGTGCCAGCAGTTTAGGAAGGGGGGAAGCTTTCTTT. The encoded protein is CASSLGRGEAFF.

This clone appeared once. V is TRBV6-6 and J is TRBJ2-1; perhaps TRBD1 as D (6 bases). CDR3 length: 16 amino acids. The germline gives CDR1 MNHNY, CDR2 SVGAGI (reference sequence). Trimming stripped 0 bases from V and 8 bases from J, with 17 bases between. The CDR3 region is CASSYSEDRDYDEQFF. The CDR3 DNA is TGTGCCAGCAGTTACTCAGAGGACAGAGATTACGATGAGCAGTTCTTC.

The V gene is TRBV4-2, the J gene TRBJ2-7, with 10 bases matching TRBD2. This CDR3 contains 14 residues. V was pared by 4 bases and J by 2 bases, with 2 bases of the junction left unmatched. CDR1 is LGHNA and CDR2 is YNFKEQ in the germline V gene. As DNA, the CDR3 is TGTGCCAGCAGCCGGACTAGCGGACCCTACGAGCAGTACTTC. Residues: CASSRTSGPYEQYF.

This clone came up a few times. V usage is TRBV10-3 and J usage is TRBJ1-6; tentative D call: TRBD1 (5 bases). V lost 4 bases and J 7 bases, leaving 14 bases between the germline ends. Germline CDR1 and CDR2: ENHRY and SYGVKD. This CDR3 region has 15 residues. CDR3 protein: CAISGDTGGNSPLHF. The CDR3 DNA follows: TGTGCCATCAGTGGAGATACAGGAGGGAATTCACCCCTCCACTTT.

The genes are TRBV11-2 and TRBJ1-3; D may be TRBD1 (5 bases). The CDR3 is made up of 15 amino acids. Germline loops: CDR1 SGHAT, CDR2 FQNNGV. The V end was cut by 3 bases, the J end by 2 bases, with 11 bases between. CDR3 coding DNA: TGTGCCAGCAGCTTCGCGGGGCTGGCTGGAAACACCATATATTTT. It yields the protein CASSFAGLAGNTIYF.

The genes are TRBV4-1 and TRBJ1-2; 9 positions agree with TRBD1. This CDR3 is built from 15 residues. Germline V gene lookup returns CDR1 MGHRA and CDR2 YSYEKL. V dropped 3 bases and J dropped 4; count of bases not matched to a gene: 6. The CDR3 is CASSQPGTGRYGYTF. The DNA for the CDR3 is TGCGCCAGCAGCCAGCCTGGGACAGGGCGCTATGGCTACACCTTC.

The chain recombines TRBV6-4 with TRBJ2-7, with 8 positions matching TRBD1. Germline assignment: CDR1 MRHNA and CDR2 SNTAGT. J gave up 2 bases and V 5 bases, and 11 bases lay outside the gene matches. This CDR3 comprises 16 residues. CDR3 amino acids: CASSSPRTGKTYEQYF. The CDR3 nucleotides read TGTGCCAGCAGTTCCCCACGGACAGGGAAGACCTACGAGCAGTACTTC.

This chain links TRBV9 with TRBJ2-3, with a tentative D call TRBD2 (6 bases). The V end lost 0 bases, the J end lost 0 bases, and 11 bases lay between the germline ends. Germline V CDR1 and CDR2: SGDLS, YYNGEE. The CDR3 consists of 16 residues. This chain's CDR3 is CASSVGAGHSTDTQYF. CDR3 coding DNA: TGTGCCAGCAGCGTAGGGGCGGGGCATAGCACAGATACGCAGTATTTT. Drawing the rest from reference TRBV9 and TRBJ2-3, the complete variable domain is DSGVTQTPKHLITATGQRVTLRCSPRSGDLSVYWYQQSLDQGLQFLIQYYNGEERAKGNILERFSAQQFPDLHSELNLSSLELGDSALYFCASSVGAGHSTDTQYFGPGTRLTVL.